Listed here are 30 T cell receptor beta chains from one sample, sequenced in a study of blood T cell repertoires in COVID-19 (dated by TCRdb to 2018 to 2020). Libraries came from the immunoSEQ multiplex PCR assay. TCRdb obtained this table from immuneACCESS and retained in-frame rearrangements with V and J assigned. These tables miss some clones; where compared with another copy, unresolved V genes account for less than half of the shortfall, and the remainder is unexplained. The sample table records roughly 120,000 clones; more than 80% of these occur just once. The top ten hold about 5.5% of the sample. The sequenced material came from peripheral blood. The receptors were sampled from a woman aged 55-70 years with COVID-19, enrolled during active disease.

The V and J genes are TRBV5-1 and TRBJ2-7, with 7 bases matching TRBD1. This CDR3 is built from 15 residues. The germline CDR1 and CDR2 sequences are SGHRS and YFSETQ. J was trimmed by 2 bases and V by 4 bases; bases with no gene match: 9. CDR3 coding DNA: TGCGCCAGCAGCCGGGACAGTCAACTCCCCTACGAGCAGTACTTC. Residues: CASSRDSQLPYEQYF. Based on the CDR3 plus reference TRBV5-1 and TRBJ2-7, the full variable domain is KAGVTQTPRYLIKTRGQQVTLSCSPISGHRSVSWYQQTPGQGLQFLFEYFSETQRNKGNFPGRFSGRQFSNSRSEMNVSTLELGDSALYLCASSRDSQLPYEQYFGPGTRLTVT.

The V and J genes are TRBV6-5 and TRBJ1-1, with 8 bases matching TRBD1. J lost 4 bases, V lost 0 bases, and 7 bases had no gene match. This CDR3 comprises 16 residues. Germline V lookup: CDR1 MNHEY, CDR2 SVGAGI. In DNA, the CDR3 is TGTGCCAGCAGTTACTCGGGACAGGTTTCGGGCACTGAAGCTTTCTTT. This gives the protein CASSYSGQVSGTEAFF.

The chain combines TRBV5-5 with TRBJ1-2, with D unresolved. The germline V gene encodes CDR1 SGHKS and CDR2 YYEKEE (reference sequence). The CDR3 extends over 13 amino acids. The germline V and J ends were trimmed by 0 bases and 2 bases, with 5 bases remaining between them. In DNA, the CDR3 is TGTGCCAGCAGCTTGGCGGGAAACTATGGCTACACCTTC. Translated: CASSLAGNYGYTF.

V and J are TRBV7-2 and TRBJ1-3, with D unresolved. The V gene lost 1 base and the J gene lost 6 bases, with 10 bases spanning the gap. The CDR3 extends over 14 amino acids. Germline lookup yields CDR1 SGHTA and CDR2 FQGNSA. The chain's CDR3 is CASSLGQDVNTIYF. CDR3 coding DNA: TGTGCCAGCAGCTTAGGCCAGGATGTAAACACCATATATTTT.

This sequence joins TRBV7-9 and TRBJ2-3; no firm D call. The CDR3 runs to 16 residues. Looked up from germline, CDR1 is SEHNR and CDR2 is FQNEAQ (reference sequence). V lost 8 bases, J lost 0 bases, and 18 bases lay in between. This CDR3 reads CASYDFLRTSTDTQYF. The CDR3 nucleotides are TGTGCCAGCTACGACTTCCTACGAACTAGCACAGATACGCAGTATTTT.

This sequence joins TRBV9 and TRBJ1-3; D gene uncertain. Trimming took off 5 bases at V and 1 base at J, with 13 bases between the two ends. The CDR3 has 15 residues. Germline V lookup: CDR1 SGDLS, CDR2 YYNGEE. The CDR3 DNA reads as TGTGCCAGCAGGTCCGGGGTTGGGTCTGGAAACACCATATATTTT. Its protein is CASRSGVGSGNTIYF.

Written as DNA, the CDR3 is TGTGCCACCAGCAGAGGATCCAGCGGGGACTCCTACGAGCAGTACTTC. Translated: CATSRGSSGDSYEQYF. The V call is TRBV15, the J call TRBJ2-7; TRBD2 aligns across 7 bases. The CDR3 extends over 16 amino acids. Germline V gene sequence: CDR1 LNHNV, CDR2 YYDKDF (reference sequence). The V gene end was trimmed by 1 base and the J gene end by 0 bases; junction bases not matched to a gene: 6.

The genes are TRBV12-3 or TRBV12-4 and TRBJ1-2; D is undetermined. Trimming left V 3 bases short and J 5 bases short, with 7 bases between. This CDR3 comprises 12 residues. The CDR3 protein is CASSFSGYGYTF. CDR3 in DNA: TGTGCCAGCAGTTTTTCGGGGTATGGCTACACCTTC.

The chain uses TRBV9 and TRBJ2-1; 8 bases agree with TRBD2. Germline CDR1 and CDR2: SGDLS and YYNGEE. The junction had 12 bases not matched to a gene; V was cut back by 6 bases and J by 4 bases. This CDR3 is 16 amino acids long. CDR3 in DNA: TGTGCCAGCACCCCAGGCCCCCCGGGAGGGTACAATGAGCAGTTCTTC. This translates into CASTPGPPGGYNEQFF. Complete variable domain (other parts from reference TRBV9 and TRBJ2-1): DSGVTQTPKHLITATGQRVTLRCSPRSGDLSVYWYQQSLDQGLQFLIQYYNGEERAKGNILERFSAQQFPDLHSELNLSSLELGDSALYFCASTPGPPGGYNEQFFGPGTRLTVL.

J is TRBJ2-5 and V is TRBV5-5, with TRBD2 matching over 11 bases. V lost 10 bases, J lost 4 bases, and 6 bases stayed unmatched. Germline V gene lookup returns CDR1 SGHKS and CDR2 YYEKEE (reference sequence). This CDR3 region has 13 residues. CDR3 in amino acids: CAGGTSGLETQYF. CDR3 in DNA: TGTGCCGGAGGGACTAGCGGTTTAGAGACCCAGTACTTC. Using reference TRBV5-5 and TRBJ2-5 for the parts outside the CDR3, the full variable domain is DAGVTQSPTHLIKTRGQQVTLRCSPISGHKSVSWYQQVLGQGPQFIFQYYEKEERGRGNFPDRFSARQFPNYSSELNVNALLLGDSALYLCAGGTSGLETQYFGPGTRLLVL.

In DNA, the CDR3 is TGTGCCAGTAGTGAGGGCGGGAACCGGCGGAGTGGCTACACCTTC. It yields the protein CASSEGGNRRSGYTF. The chain has TRBV19 and TRBJ1-2, with D uncertain. CDR3 length: 15 residues. Germline V gene sequence: CDR1 LNHDA, CDR2 SQIVND (reference sequence). The V gene lost 5 bases and the J gene lost 7 bases, with 20 bases spanning the gap.

The chain has TRBV18 and TRBJ1-5; TRBD1 might be the D (5 bases). CDR3 length: 14 residues. Trimming stripped 0 bases from V and 4 bases from J, with 7 bases between. CDR1 is KGHSH and CDR2 is LQKENI in the germline V gene. DNA of the CDR3: TGTGCCAGCTCACCACCGGGGGGAAATCAGCCCCAGCATTTT. It encodes CASSPPGGNQPQHF.

This chain joins TRBV4-3 and TRBJ2-1; 8 bases line up with TRBD1. CDR1 and CDR2 from the germline V gene are LGHNA and YSLEER. The CDR3 consists of 16 residues. The V segment lost 0 bases and the J segment 5 bases; nucleotides outside the gene matches: 6. CDR3 in amino acids: CASSQEPGTGDNEQFF. The DNA for the CDR3 is TGCGCCAGCAGCCAAGAACCGGGGACAGGCGACAATGAGCAGTTCTTC.

The chain links TRBV7-9 to TRBJ1-1; 8 positions agree with TRBD1. Germline V lookup: CDR1 SEHNR, CDR2 FQNEAQ (reference sequence). CDR3 size: 15 residues. Trimming cost V 1 base and J 12 bases; bases outside gene matches: 13. CDR3 region: CASSLVPLTGETSFF. CDR3 in DNA: TGTGCCAGCAGCTTAGTGCCCCTGACAGGGGAAACGTCTTTCTTT.

This rearrangement joins TRBV7-9 to TRBJ1-2; D is unclear. V was shortened by 1 base and J by 5 bases, with 11 bases between the two germline ends. The V gene's germline CDR1 is SEHNR and CDR2 FQNEAQ (reference sequence). This CDR3 spans 14 amino acids. CDR3 coding DNA: TGTGCCAGCAGCTTAGAGGGATGGGAGTATGGCTACACCTTC. Translating gives CASSLEGWEYGYTF.

This CDR3 is CASSLDRGTPNTEAFF. In DNA, the CDR3 is TGTGCCAGCAGCTTAGACCGAGGGACACCGAACACTGAAGCTTTCTTT. The chain combines TRBV11-2 with TRBJ1-1, with D perhaps matching TRBD1 (6 bases). The germline CDR1 and CDR2 sequences are SGHAT and FQNNGV. This CDR3 is built from 16 residues. Between the trimmed V and J ends, which lost 0 bases and 1 base, there was a span of 12 bases.

The J gene is TRBJ1-5, the V gene TRBV7-9; possibly TRBD1 for D (5 bases). Looked up from germline, CDR1 is SEHNR and CDR2 is FQNEAQ (reference sequence). The CDR3 length is 14 residues. Deletions cut 2 bases from V and 5 bases from J, with 10 bases between. The CDR3 nucleotides are TGTGCCAGCAGCTTACGACAGAGCGATCAGCCCCAGCATTTT. As protein: CASSLRQSDQPQHF.

The count of this clone is one. This rearrangement joins TRBV19 to TRBJ1-3; unclear D gene. CDR3 length: 12 amino acids. V was pared by 3 bases and J by 4 bases, with 4 bases between. Germline CDR1 is LNHDA and CDR2 is SQIVND (reference sequence). The CDR3 coding sequence is TGTGCCAGTAGTATTGAGGGAAACACCATATATTTT. Protein: CASSIEGNTIYF. Using reference TRBV19 and TRBJ1-3 for the parts outside the CDR3, the full variable domain is DGGITQSPKYLFRKEGQNVTLSCEQNLNHDAMYWYRQDPGQGLRLIYYSQIVNDFQKGDIAEGYSVSREKKESFPLTVTSAQKNPTAFYLCASSIEGNTIYFGEGSWLTVV.

This clone was observed once. V gene TRBV11-3 combines with J gene TRBJ1-3; weak D call: TRBD1 (6 bases). CDR1 and CDR2 (germline): SGHNT, YENEEA. The CDR3 consists of 16 residues. V lost 6 bases and J 0 bases, leaving 15 bases between the germline ends. In DNA, the CDR3 is TGTGCCAGCAGGTCCTACAGGGCCTTCTCTGGAAACACCATATATTTT. Protein: CASRSYRAFSGNTIYF.

For the CDR3, the DNA is TGTGCCAGCTCACCAGACGGGACACGTTATGGCTACACCTTC. Amino acids: CASSPDGTRYGYTF. The chain combines TRBV18 with TRBJ1-2, with D perhaps TRBD1 (6 bases). Deletions cut 2 bases from V and 5 bases from J, with 12 bases between. Germline V CDR1 and CDR2: KGHSH, LQKENI. This CDR3 comprises 14 residues.

The chain carries TRBV19 and TRBJ1-2; 7 bases are a match to TRBD1. The CDR3 has 14 residues. Germline CDR1 is LNHDA and CDR2 is SQIVND (reference sequence). With 9 bases clipped from V and 4 bases from J, the junction kept 11 bases outside the gene matches. This CDR3 reads CASRGQNTIYGYTF. For the CDR3, the DNA is TGTGCCAGCCGGGGACAGAATACGATCTATGGCTACACCTTC. The variable domain in full, with the rest retrieved from reference TRBV19 and TRBJ1-2, is DGGITQSPKYLFRKEGQNVTLSCEQNLNHDAMYWYRQDPGQGLRLIYYSQIVNDFQKGDIAEGYSVSREKKESFPLTVTSAQKNPTAFYLCASRGQNTIYGYTFGSGTRLTVV.

This rearrangement joins TRBV5-1 to TRBJ2-7; 7 bases fit TRBD2. J gave up 5 bases and V 2 bases, and 4 bases lay outside the gene matches. The CDR3 runs to 13 residues. Germline CDR1 reads SGHRS; CDR2 reads YFSETQ. CDR3 sequence: CASSLSGANEQYF. CDR3 DNA: TGCGCCAGCAGCTTAAGCGGGGCCAACGAGCAGTACTTC.

The V gene is TRBV7-9, the J gene TRBJ1-1; tentative D call: TRBD1 (5 bases). The CDR3 totals 14 residues. Germline loops: CDR1 SEHNR, CDR2 FQNEAQ (reference sequence). V dropped 5 bases and J dropped 3 bases, with 13 bases sitting between them. The DNA of the CDR3 is TGTGCCAGCAGCCCCCATGCGGGGGACACTGAAGCTTTCTTT. Its protein product is CASSPHAGDTEAFF.

The rearrangement uses TRBV10-3 and TRBJ1-5; D may be TRBD1 (5 bases). The V and J ends lost 10 bases and 4 bases respectively, with 14 bases between them. The CDR3 runs 13 residues. Looked up from germline, CDR1 is ENHRY and CDR2 is SYGVKD. CDR3 in DNA: TGTGCCAGTAGCAGGGAGGCGAATCAGCCCCAGCATTTT. Its protein product is CASSREANQPQHF.

This clone was recorded once. V is TRBV9 and J is TRBJ1-2; 9 bases are shared with TRBD1. The CDR3 totals 13 residues. The V and J ends lost 4 bases and 8 bases, in that order; junction bases with no gene match: 6. The V gene's germline CDR1 is SGDLS and CDR2 YYNGEE. The CDR3 loop is CASSPRDREGYTF. In nucleotides, the CDR3 is TGTGCCAGCAGCCCCCGGGACAGGGAAGGCTACACCTTC.

This clone has a single count. The chain is built from TRBV12-3 or TRBV12-4 and TRBJ1-1, with D perhaps matching TRBD1 (6 bases). This CDR3 has 13 residues. V was cut by 6 bases and J by 4 bases, with 12 bases left in between. CDR3 loop: CASSNTGRTEAFF. CDR3 bases: TGTGCCAGCAGCAACACAGGGCGCACTGAAGCTTTCTTT.

The V and J genes are TRBV5-6 and TRBJ1-2; 7 bases line up with TRBD1. Looked up from germline, CDR1 is SGHDT and CDR2 is YYEEEE. V dropped 1 base and J dropped 0; count of bases not matched to a gene: 6. This CDR3 is built from 16 residues. CDR3 residues: CASSLPGQSANYGYTF. As DNA, the CDR3 is TGTGCCAGCAGCTTGCCGGGACAGAGTGCTAACTATGGCTACACCTTC.

The chain employs TRBV5-1 and TRBJ1-2; 8 bases are shared with TRBD1. V lost 0 bases to trimming and J lost 6 bases; unmatched junction nucleotides: 7. The CDR3 is 15 amino acids. Germline lookup yields CDR1 SGHRS and CDR2 YFSETQ. The CDR3 DNA sequence: TGCGCCAGCAGCTTGGCCCTCGGACAGGGTGATGGCTACACCTTC. It codes for CASSLALGQGDGYTF.

The rearrangement links TRBV3-1 (or the pseudogene TRBV3-2) to TRBJ2-1; 8 bases are a match to TRBD2. V was clipped by 7 bases and J by 1 base; unmatched bases: 9. The CDR3 is 16 amino acids. Germline CDR1 is LGHDT and CDR2 is YNNKEL (reference sequence). The DNA for the CDR3 is TGTGCCAGCACCACCGGCGGGGGGCATTCCTACAATGAGCAGTTCTTC. Amino acid sequence: CASTTGGGHSYNEQFF.

V is TRBV12-3 or TRBV12-4 and J is TRBJ1-2; 7 positions match TRBD1. This CDR3 comprises 13 residues. V gave up 6 bases and J gave up 6 bases; unmatched junction bases: 7. The CDR3 nucleotides are TGTGCCAGCAGCCCAACAGGGGTTGATGGCTACACCTTC. This sequence encodes CASSPTGVDGYTF.